This passage covers 5 T cell receptor beta chains from one sample sequenced in a study of cytomegalovirus exposure and HLA in healthy donors. 13 Jbeta primers and 60 Vbeta primers were used for the PCR. Profiled with immunoSEQ multiplex PCR; TCRdb holds only in-frame clones, not every one. The sample carries 110,000 or so clones, 70% to 75% recorded once. Sequenced: PBMCs. These receptors all come from a man aged 35 to 55 in good health and CMV-seronegative.

The chain carries TRBV7-8 and TRBJ2-5; 11 bases align to TRBD2. Germline V gene data show CDR1 as SGHVS and CDR2 as FQNEAQ. The CDR3 is made up of 18 amino acids. V was pared by 1 base and J by 2 bases, with 9 bases of the junction left unmatched. The chain's CDR3 is CASSLGGLAAGLQETQYF. CDR3 nucleotides: TGTGCCAGCAGCTTAGGGGGACTAGCGGCAGGGTTACAAGAGACCCAGTACTTC. Variable domain in full (rest from reference TRBV7-8 and TRBJ2-5): GAGVSQSPRYKVAKRGQDVALRCDPISGHVSLFWYQQALGQGPEFLTYFQNEAQLDKSGLPSDRFFAERPEGSVSTLKIQRTQQEDSAVYLCASSLGGLAAGLQETQYFGPGTRLLVL.

This chain links TRBV7-2 with TRBJ2-2; D remains ambiguous. CDR1 is SGHTA, CDR2 FQGNSA, per germline. This CDR3 has 14 amino acids. V lost 5 bases, J lost 2 bases, and 9 bases lay in between. The CDR3 here is CASSRRPNTGELFF. The CDR3 DNA is TGTGCCAGCAGCCGGAGACCTAACACCGGGGAGCTGTTTTTT. The complete variable domain, with remaining parts taken from reference TRBV7-2 and TRBJ2-2, reads GAGVSQSPSNKVTEKGKDVELRCDPISGHTALYWYRQSLGQGLEFLIYFQGNSAPDKSGLPSDRFSAERTGGSVSTLTIQRTQQEDSAVYLCASSRRPNTGELFFGEGSRLTVL.

The J gene is TRBJ1-2, the V gene TRBV7-6; D may be TRBD1 (6 bases). From germline, CDR1 is SGHVS and CDR2 FNYEAQ. The length of the CDR3 is 14 residues. V was clipped by 3 bases and J by 8 bases, with 16 bases between them. CDR3: CASSFLTGNDGYTF. The CDR3 DNA reads TGTGCCAGCAGCTTCCTAACAGGGAATGACGGCTACACCTTC. Full variable domain (outside the CDR3, taken from reference TRBV7-6 and TRBJ1-2): GAGVSQSPRYKVTKRGQDVALRCDPISGHVSLYWYRQALGQGPEFLTYFNYEAQQDKSGLPNDRFSAERPEGSISTLTIQRTEQRDSAMYRCASSFLTGNDGYTFGSGTRLTVV.

There are a few counts of this clone. V gene TRBV28 combines with J gene TRBJ2-7, with a weak D call TRBD2 (7 bases). CDR1 is MDHEN, CDR2 SYDVKM, per germline. The V end was cut by 5 bases, the J end by 0 bases, with 17 bases between. There are 16 residues in the CDR3. For the CDR3, the DNA is TGTGCCAGCAGTATCACTAGGGGGAGGGTCTCCTACGAGCAGTACTTC. Its protein product is CASSITRGRVSYEQYF.

This chain joins TRBV7-2 and TRBJ2-7; 9 bases align to TRBD1. This CDR3 has 16 residues. J gave up 1 base and V 6 bases, and 10 bases lay outside the gene matches. Germline V CDR1 and CDR2: SGHTA, FQGNSA. Here the CDR3 reads CASRSSPGQGSYEQYF. The CDR3 coding sequence is TGTGCCAGCAGAAGTTCTCCGGGACAGGGATCCTACGAGCAGTACTTC.